The rows below give T cell receptor beta chains drawn from one sample of a study of long-term antiretroviral therapy in people with HIV. Profiling relied on immunoSEQ multiplex PCR, and the TCRdb table lists in-frame clones only, not all of them. The sample yields 25,000 to 30,000 clones, approximately 91% seen once. The specimen comprised unsorted PBMCs, sampled 3.1 years after starting antiretroviral therapy. These TCRs come from a man aged 18 to 35 with HIV. CDR3s include the opening cysteine and the closing phenylalanine or tryptophan. Fields, in order: D gene, clone size, J gene, V gene, CDR3 DNA, CDR3 protein. D genes are given only for firm matches. Clone size is shown for a subset of rows, as once, few, many or a class of expanded clone.

d_call: NA
clone_size: NA
j_call: TRBJ1-2
v_call: TRBV30
cdr3_nt: TGTGCCGGTTCGTGGGGGGCTGGTGGCTACACCTTC
cdr3_aa: CAGSWGAGGYTF

d_call: NA
clone_size: NA
j_call: TRBJ2-7
v_call: TRBV21-1
cdr3_nt: TGTGCCAGCAGCGAACTAGCGGGAGTTATCCACGAGCAGTACTTC
cdr3_aa: CASSELAGVIHEQYF

d_call: NA
clone_size: once
j_call: TRBJ2-7
v_call: TRBV19
cdr3_nt: TGTGCCAGTAGTATAGGGACGGAGCCGGCCTACGAGCAGTACTTC
cdr3_aa: CASSIGTEPAYEQYF

d_call: NA
clone_size: NA
j_call: TRBJ2-3
v_call: TRBV6-1
cdr3_nt: TGTGCCAGCAGTGACCTAGTGGAGCCTAGCACAGATACGCAGTATTTT
cdr3_aa: CASSDLVEPSTDTQYF

d_call: NA
clone_size: NA
j_call: TRBJ2-1
v_call: TRBV5-1
cdr3_nt: TGCGCCAGCAGAGACTCGGGACGGCAGTTCTTC
cdr3_aa: CASRDSGRQFF

d_call: TRBD1
clone_size: NA
j_call: TRBJ2-7
v_call: TRBV27
cdr3_nt: TGTGCCAGCAGCCGGGACAGCTTCTACGAGCAGTACTTC
cdr3_aa: CASSRDSFYEQYF

d_call: TRBD2
clone_size: NA
j_call: TRBJ2-1
v_call: TRBV27
cdr3_nt: TGTGCCAGCAGTGTCCGGACTAGCGGGAACTACAATGAGCAGTTCTTC
cdr3_aa: CASSVRTSGNYNEQFF

d_call: TRBD2
clone_size: NA
j_call: TRBJ2-3
v_call: TRBV19
cdr3_nt: TGTGCCAGTAGTATCAGCGGGACTAGCACAGATACGCAGTATTTT
cdr3_aa: CASSISGTSTDTQYF

d_call: TRBD1
clone_size: NA
j_call: TRBJ2-7
v_call: TRBV6-1
cdr3_nt: TGTGCCAGCAGAGAGGGACAGGCGAATTACAAGCAGTACTTC
cdr3_aa: CASREGQANYKQYF

d_call: NA
clone_size: once
j_call: TRBJ1-5
v_call: TRBV6-1
cdr3_nt: TGTGCCAGCAGTTTGGATGCGGAGGGCAATCAGCCCCAGCATTTT
cdr3_aa: CASSLDAEGNQPQHF

d_call: TRBD1
clone_size: NA
j_call: TRBJ1-1
v_call: TRBV5-1
cdr3_nt: TGCGCCAGCAGCCTCACCGGGACAGGGGGTTCGAACACTGAAGCTTTCTTT
cdr3_aa: CASSLTGTGGSNTEAFF

d_call: TRBD1
clone_size: NA
j_call: TRBJ2-7
v_call: TRBV27
cdr3_nt: TGTGCCAGCAGAACCACAGGGGGCGCGAAGGAGCAGTACTTC
cdr3_aa: CASRTTGGAKEQYF

d_call: NA
clone_size: NA
j_call: TRBJ1-3
v_call: TRBV6-1
cdr3_nt: TGTGCCAGCAGTCGCTCTGGAAACACCATATATTTT
cdr3_aa: CASSRSGNTIYF

d_call: TRBD1
clone_size: NA
j_call: TRBJ2-4
v_call: TRBV6-5
cdr3_nt: TGTGCCAGCACCCGGGACAGGGCGGGGAGCATTCAGTACTTC
cdr3_aa: CASTRDRAGSIQYF

d_call: NA
clone_size: NA
j_call: TRBJ1-1
v_call: TRBV19
cdr3_nt: TGTGCCACCCTTGGGAGACAAATAAACACTGAAGCTTTCTTT
cdr3_aa: CATLGRQINTEAFF

d_call: NA
clone_size: NA
j_call: TRBJ1-4
v_call: TRBV4-1
cdr3_nt: TGCGCCAGCAGCCAAGAGAGGAGGGAGAAACTGTTTTTT
cdr3_aa: CASSQERREKLFF

d_call: NA
clone_size: few
j_call: TRBJ2-7
v_call: TRBV7-8
cdr3_nt: TGTGCCAGCAGCCCCCTAGCTACCACTCCCGAGCAGTACTTC
cdr3_aa: CASSPLATTPEQYF

d_call: NA
clone_size: NA
j_call: TRBJ1-1
v_call: TRBV5-6
cdr3_nt: TGTGCCAGCACCCTAGTGGGTGGTGAAGCTTTCTTT
cdr3_aa: CASTLVGGEAFF